The clone carrying this TCR beta chain was detected only a few times. At least 7 million PBMCs were isolated per sample. Per individual sample, total RNA of at least 6 micrograms was extracted. Sample-barcoded 5' priming and a J-beta primer mix drove a second PCR of about 6 to 12 cycles. Every molecule of cDNA carried a tag from a template-switch adaptor with 12 random nucleotides. Using its own MiXCR run on the 5' RACE reads, TCRdb lists one record per CDR3 protein. The sample has 550,000 to 800,000 distinct CDR3 sequences; around 21% are singletons. Germline V lookup: CDR1 MNHNY, CDR2 SVGAGI (reference sequence). The ends lost 2 bases at V and 7 bases at J; junction bases unmatched: 11. This CDR3 is 15 amino acids long. This sample is part of a study of blood T cells in healthy people across ages.

The material sequenced was blood. This chain links TRBV6-6 with TRBJ2-7; TRBD1 aligns across 7 bases. This receptor was taken from a man aged 65 to 79 in good health. CDR3: CASSYRQTGIREQYF. The CDR3 nucleotides read TGTGCCAGCAGTTACCGGCAGACAGGGATACGGGAGCAGTACTTC.